The 19 T cell receptor beta chains below all came from one sample that was sequenced in a study of blood T cell repertoires in COVID-19. The protocol was immunoSEQ multiplex PCR, while the TCRdb copy is restricted to in-frame clones and leaves out a portion. Here the sample spans around 150,000 clones, over 65% being singletons. The material sequenced was peripheral blood. The receptors come from a man in his 70s with acute or convalescent COVID-19.

V is TRBV5-1 and J is TRBJ1-3; D perhaps matches TRBD1 (6 bases). V was clipped by 8 bases and J by 0 bases, with 9 bases between them. Per germline, CDR1 SGHRS and CDR2 YFSETQ. The CDR3 totals 13 residues. The CDR3 region is CASTGSSGNTIYF. CDR3 sequence (DNA): TGCGCCAGTACAGGGTCCTCTGGAAACACCATATATTTT.

The chain employs TRBV29-1 and TRBJ1-2; D call uncertain. Germline-derived CDR1 and CDR2 are SQVTM and ANQGSEA. Trimming pared 4 bases from V and 3 bases from J, leaving 12 bases between. There are 13 residues in the CDR3. In DNA form, the CDR3 reads TGCAGCGTTGGTCATTCCGGGTACTATGGCTACACCTTC. This codes for CSVGHSGYYGYTF.

The rearrangement joins TRBV15 to TRBJ2-1, with 11 bases identical to TRBD2. CDR1 is LNHNV, CDR2 YYDKDF, per germline (reference sequence). The CDR3 covers 15 residues. V lost 2 bases, J lost 7 bases, and 4 bases stayed unmatched. The CDR3 sequence: CATSRLTSGNNEQFF. CDR3 nucleotide sequence: TGTGCCACCAGCAGATTGACTAGCGGGAATAATGAGCAGTTCTTC. The entire variable domain, with the rest obtained from reference TRBV15 and TRBJ2-1, is as follows: DAMVIQNPRYQVTQFGKPVTLSCSQTLNHNVMYWYQQKSSQAPKLLFHYYDKDFNNEADTPDNFQSRRPNTSFCFLDIRSPGLGDTAMYLCATSRLTSGNNEQFFGPGTRLTVL.

This clone was counted a single time. This chain joins TRBV28 and TRBJ2-1; D is perhaps TRBD1 (6 bases). V gave up 4 bases and J gave up 8 bases, with 18 bases separating them. Germline assignment: CDR1 MDHEN and CDR2 SYDVKM. The CDR3 length is 15 residues. The CDR3 reads CASSSQGSGFYEQFF. CDR3 DNA sequence: TGTGCCAGCAGTTCCCAGGGGTCGGGGTTTTATGAGCAGTTCTTC. Full variable domain (rest looked up from reference TRBV28 and TRBJ2-1): DVKVTQSSRYLVKRTGEKVFLECVQDMDHENMFWYRQDPGLGLRLIYFSYDVKMKEKGDIPEGYSVSREKKERFSLILESASTNQTSMYLCASSSQGSGFYEQFFGPGTRLTVL.

V usage is TRBV2 and J usage is TRBJ2-6, with D perhaps TRBD2 (5 bases). The CDR3 has 17 amino acids. Germline V gives CDR1 SNHLY, CDR2 FYNNEI. V shed 3 bases and J shed 2 bases, with 14 bases lying between them. As DNA, the CDR3 is TGTGCCAGCAGTGATCTTCGGTCGGGGACTGGGGCCAACGTCCTGACTTTC. Translated, it gives CASSDLRSGTGANVLTF.

The CDR3 nucleotides are TGTGCGGCAGGGGAATCAGGCACAGATACGCAGTATTTT. Amino acid sequence: CAAGESGTDTQYF. This chain uses TRBV6-5 with TRBJ2-3, with D possibly TRBD1 on 6 matching bases. The germline V gene encodes CDR1 MNHEY and CDR2 SVGAGI. CDR3 length equals 13 residues.

This clone was seen a single time. The rearrangement joins TRBV27 to TRBJ1-2; D not certain. V was clipped by 5 bases and J by 0 bases, with 7 bases between them. The CDR3 loop spans 13 amino acids. The germline V gene encodes CDR1 MNHEY and CDR2 SMNVEV (reference sequence). In DNA, the CDR3 is TGTGCCAGCAGTCCCCGGGCTAACTATGGCTACACCTTC. This translates into CASSPRANYGYTF.

The rearrangement links TRBV7-9 to TRBJ1-3; TRBD1 aligns across 7 bases. The CDR3 runs 13 residues. Germline CDR1 and CDR2: SEHNR and FQNEAQ (reference sequence). V was pared by 3 bases and J by 8 bases, with 4 bases of the junction left unmatched. CDR3 loop: CASSFGTVDTIYF. In DNA form, the CDR3 reads TGTGCCAGCAGCTTCGGGACAGTGGACACCATATATTTT.

The chain recombines TRBV25-1 with TRBJ2-1; 7 bases line up with TRBD2. Germline trimming cut 1 base from V and 8 bases from J; bases unmatched to any gene: 5. The V gene's germline CDR1 is MGHDK and CDR2 SYGVNS. CDR3 length: 14 residues. The CDR3 region is CASSEWGGSDEQFF. DNA for the CDR3: TGTGCCAGCAGTGAATGGGGAGGGAGCGATGAGCAGTTCTTC.

This clone was observed a handful of times. The chain couples TRBV6-5 to TRBJ1-1; D unclear. V dropped 7 bases and J dropped 2 bases, with 11 bases sitting between them. The CDR3 length is 13 residues. Germline CDR1 reads MNHEY; CDR2 reads SVGAGI. Here the CDR3 DNA reads TGTGCCAGCAAAGCTCTTGTAAACACTGAAGCTTTCTTT. It is translated as CASKALVNTEAFF.

The chain combines TRBV4-2 with TRBJ2-1, with 7 bases aligning to TRBD1. This CDR3 region has 17 residues. Germline CDR1 reads LGHNA; CDR2 reads YNFKEQ. Germline trimming cut 0 bases from V and 6 bases from J; bases unmatched to any gene: 11. CDR3 protein: CASSQDLGRGLANEQFF. CDR3 DNA: TGTGCCAGCAGCCAAGACCTTGGCAGGGGGTTGGCCAATGAGCAGTTCTTC.

This sequence joins TRBV28 and TRBJ1-3; perhaps TRBD1 as D (5 bases). Germline-derived CDR1 and CDR2 are MDHEN and SYDVKM. The CDR3 extends over 12 amino acids. V was clipped by 8 bases and J by 4 bases, with 9 bases between them. In DNA, the CDR3 is TGTGCCAGCGGGACTGGGGGAAACACCATATATTTT. Its protein product is CASGTGGNTIYF.

This chain uses TRBV28 with TRBJ2-7, with D maybe TRBD2 (6 bases). The length of the CDR3 is 15 residues. CDR1 and CDR2 from the germline V gene are MDHEN and SYDVKM. The V end lost 2 bases, the J end lost 3 bases, and 14 bases lay between the germline ends. CDR3 loop: CASSLGPAGHYEQYF. As DNA, the CDR3 is TGTGCCAGCAGTTTAGGGCCAGCGGGCCACTACGAGCAGTACTTC. The variable domain in full, with the rest retrieved from reference TRBV28 and TRBJ2-7, is DVKVTQSSRYLVKRTGEKVFLECVQDMDHENMFWYRQDPGLGLRLIYFSYDVKMKEKGDIPEGYSVSREKKERFSLILESASTNQTSMYLCASSLGPAGHYEQYFGPGTRLTVT.

The J gene is TRBJ1-6, the V gene TRBV14, with D tentatively TRBD1 (5 bases). The germline V gene encodes CDR1 SGHDN and CDR2 FVKESK. The CDR3 runs to 13 residues. Between the trimmed V and J ends, which lost 8 bases and 14 bases, there was a span of 19 bases. DNA for the CDR3: TGTGCCAGCCGATCGGATTTAGGGGCCACCCTCCACTTT. It encodes CASRSDLGATLHF.

The V gene is TRBV24-1, the J gene TRBJ1-2; the match to TRBD1 covers 9 bases. The CDR3 sequence is 13 residues long. In germline, CDR1 is KGHDR, CDR2 SFDVKD. V was pared by 6 bases and J by 5 bases, with 3 bases of the junction left unmatched. The CDR3 coding sequence is TGTGCCACCAGTTTGACAGGGGGATATGGCTACACCTTC. Its protein product is CATSLTGGYGYTF.

The sample holds one count of this clone. The chain employs TRBV20-1 and TRBJ2-2; a weak D match, TRBD2 (5 bases). Germline V gene sequence: CDR1 DFQATT, CDR2 SNEGSKA (reference sequence). This CDR3 contains 14 residues. V was shortened by 3 bases and J by 5 bases, with 13 bases between the two germline ends. This CDR3 is CSASAAGGTGELFF. CDR3 in DNA: TGCAGTGCTAGTGCGGCGGGTGGGACCGGGGAGCTGTTTTTT.

This rearrangement joins TRBV2 to TRBJ2-1, with 8 bases lining up with TRBD2. The CDR3 is 15 amino acids. Trimming took 6 bases from V and 0 from J; bases not matched to a gene: 4. Germline assignment: CDR1 SNHLY and CDR2 FYNNEI. The CDR3 DNA reads TGTGCCAGCAGGTGGAGCGGGAGCTCCTACAATGAGCAGTTCTTC. This sequence encodes CASRWSGSSYNEQFF.

The chain employs TRBV6-5 and TRBJ1-2, with 9 nucleotides matching TRBD1. Germline CDR1 is MNHEY and CDR2 is SVGAGI. Germline trimming cut 8 bases from V and 5 bases from J; bases unmatched to any gene: 3. The CDR3 runs to 12 residues. The CDR3 region is CASETGGYGYTF. The CDR3, as DNA: TGTGCCAGCGAGACAGGGGGTTATGGCTACACCTTC.

The chain couples TRBV29-1 to TRBJ1-1; 7 bases agree with TRBD1. In germline, CDR1 is SQVTM, CDR2 ANQGSEA. This CDR3 spans 15 amino acids. V lost 1 base, J lost 11 bases, and 16 bases stayed unmatched. CDR3 bases: TGCAGCGTTGAAGGGTGGGGCAGGGGGGTGAGGTACGCTTTCTTT. Protein: CSVEGWGRGVRYAFF.